This entry features one T cell receptor beta chain sequence. Its binding antigen is unknown. No base quality values were provided; no much bigger clone lies one nucleotide off. These data originate in a study of T cell responses to AZD1222 COVID-19 vaccine (TCRdb year 2021). At the level of the whole study: AZD1222 recipients given second doses at about 4 weeks or at about 12 weeks were pooled, since spike-specific TCR depth and breadth were not found to differ between the two schedules. Enrollment into the trials was organized by age into subgroups of 18-55, 56-69 and 70-plus years, and those subgroups contained 148, 28 and 57 TCR-sequenced participants, respectively. A total of 233 trial participants underwent TCR sequencing, of whom about 210 had received two doses of AZD1222 and 26 had received two doses of the MenACWY control vaccine.

The CDR3 regions of human TCRbeta chains were analyzed by immunosequencing. On the authors' methods: Repertoire TCRs were checked for matches against a reference library of SARS-CoV-2-specific TCRs that had been generated using the MIRA antigen-specificity platform. Breadth was defined as the fraction of unique TCRs that were SARS-CoV-2-associated, and depth was defined as the fraction of total T cells that were SARS-CoV-2-associated. Using the MIRA data, every spike-specific TCR was mapped to the spike region that the TCR reacted to and assigned to either a CD4 or a CD8 class. Log10-transformed breadth and depth values were compared by one-way ANOVA with Sidak's multiple comparisons tests. Sourced from immuneACCESS, this table was stored by TCRdb with only in-frame sequences that have V and J called. A share of the clones is absent; for the studies checked, an unresolved V gene accounts for under half, and the remainder has no known explanation. Clone size and V and J calls were adopted from that table, with D and trimming inferred from the DNA. The sample yields 95,000 to 110,000 clones; around 90% were counted once. About 4.8% of the sample belongs to the ten largest clones.

What the work shows at the level of the full study, not this receptor alone: Because no day 14 peak-response samples were available, repertoires were characterized only after the peak T cell response. The 56-69-year group was small, and its depth increase did not reach significance, likely because of low power. Participants were mostly white British, with more females than males. The authors suggested clonal diversity may have been underestimated. The vaccine-associated CD4 TCRs covered the entire spike protein, and the dominant responses fell in regions 160-218 and 743-854. Reportedly, close to half of the unique spike-specific TCRs recognized epitopes lying outside the regions that are mutated in the B.1.351 and B.1.1.7 variants. Spike-specific TCR breadth and depth rose significantly after two AZD1222 doses compared with day 0 and with MenACWY recipients. Conclusions about previously exposed vaccinees were limited because only six AZD1222 recipients were SARS-CoV-2 seropositive at baseline.

The time point label of this sample denotes: baseline before first vaccination. Vaccinee samples came from UK trials COV001 and COV002, including a single-blind randomized controlled phase 2/3 trial of AZD1222 (ChAdOx1 nCoV-19) in healthy adults. Trial participant PBMC samples were collected at day 0 and day 28 after the second dose for TCRbeta chain sequencing. Looking up the germline V gene (reference sequence) yields CDR1 LNHDA and CDR2 SQIVND. Here V drops 8 bases and J drops 6 bases, and the junction holds 5 bases not matched to any gene. Including the terminal cysteine and phenylalanine, the CDR3 comprises 13 residues. Of the read, only the CDR3 DNA is kept; its 39 bases are in frame from base 1.

The receptor chain draws on TRBV19 and TRBJ1-5, with TRBD1 matching 9 junction bases. This TCR came from an adult in good health. This specimen was peripheral blood, taken on day 0 of AZD1222 vaccination. Here is the DNA: TGTGCCAGTCACAGGGGGCAGGGTCAGCCCCAGCATTTT. It specifies CASHRGQGQPQHF.